These 9 T cell receptor beta chains share one sample of origin, sequenced in a study of blood T cells in healthy people across ages. Alongside a J-beta primer mix, a sample-barcoded 5' primer served in a second PCR lasting roughly 7 to 12 cycles. One entry per CDR3 protein results from TCRdb running MiXCR on the 5' RACE reads. The repertoire holds roughly 2 million distinct CDR3 sequences, approximately 50% seen once, with about 2.1% in the top ten. The sample comprised blood. All receptors derive from a woman between 35 and 50 years old in good health.

The chain links TRBV15 to TRBJ1-5; the D is unclear. Trimming stripped 0 bases from V and 4 bases from J, with 10 bases between. The CDR3 runs 15 residues. CDR1 is LNHNV and CDR2 is YYDKDF in the germline V gene (reference sequence). Here the CDR3 reads CATSRDRAKNQPQHF. CDR3 nucleotides: TGTGCCACCAGCAGAGATAGGGCCAAGAATCAGCCCCAGCATTTT.

This clonotype has only a few counts. This sequence joins TRBV11-3 and TRBJ2-5, with 9 nucleotides matching TRBD2. The CDR3 has 16 residues. With V trimmed by 1 base and J by 2 bases, 5 bases remained unmatched. In germline, CDR1 is SGHNT, CDR2 YENEEA. CDR3 residues: CASSLGSGGHQETQYF. In nucleotides, the CDR3 is TGTGCCAGCAGCTTAGGTAGCGGGGGTCATCAAGAGACCCAGTACTTC. The complete variable domain, with remaining parts taken from reference TRBV11-3 and TRBJ2-5, reads EAGVVQSPRYKIIEKKQPVAFWCNPISGHNTLYWYLQNLGQGPELLIRYENEEAVDDSQLPKDRFSAERLKGVDSTLKIQPAELGDSAVYLCASSLGSGGHQETQYFGPGTRLLVL.

The genes are TRBV20-1 and TRBJ2-1, with D possibly called TRBD1 or TRBD2 (6 bases each). Trimming pared 5 bases from V and 6 bases from J, leaving 26 bases between. CDR1 is DFQATT, CDR2 SNEGSKA, per germline (reference sequence). This CDR3 has 17 residues. The CDR3 DNA follows: TGCAGTGCTCCTATGTCGGCAGCCCGGGGGCCTACCAATGAGCAGTTCTTC. It specifies CSAPMSAARGPTNEQFF.

This clonotype was seen a handful of times. The chain has TRBV6-2 or TRBV6-3 and TRBJ1-5, with 7 bases that match TRBD1. The CDR3 consists of 17 residues. CDR1 and CDR2 (germline): MNHEY, SVGEGT. V lost 10 bases, J lost 1 base, and 16 bases stayed unmatched. The CDR3 sequence: CATRGEGEFVSNQPQHF. The CDR3, as DNA: TGTGCCACCAGGGGGGAGGGTGAGTTCGTGAGCAATCAGCCCCAGCATTTT.

The J gene is TRBJ2-2, the V gene TRBV20-1; 14 positions match TRBD2. This CDR3 region has 17 residues. With V trimmed by 0 bases and J by 9 bases, 9 bases remained unmatched. The V gene's germline CDR1 is DFQATT and CDR2 SNEGSKA (reference sequence). CDR3 loop: CSARDLRLAGGVRELFF. DNA for the CDR3: TGCAGTGCTAGAGATCTCCGACTAGCGGGGGGGGTCCGGGAGCTGTTTTTT.

The rearrangement joins TRBV7-6 to TRBJ1-2; D perhaps matches TRBD1 (6 bases). CDR3 size: 13 residues. The V and J ends lost 0 bases and 8 bases respectively, with 10 bases between them. CDR1 SGHVS and CDR2 FNYEAQ come from the germline V gene. The CDR3 sequence is CASSLATGSGYTF. The CDR3 DNA reads TGTGCCAGCAGCTTAGCGACAGGTAGCGGCTACACCTTC.

The rearrangement joins TRBV20-1 to TRBJ2-3, with 8 bases lining up with TRBD2. CDR1 is DFQATT and CDR2 is SNEGSKA in the germline V gene (reference sequence). V was pared by 6 bases and J by 1 base, with 6 bases of the junction left unmatched. The CDR3 has 14 residues. DNA of the CDR3: TGCAGTGCCGAAGCGGGGGCCGGCACAGATACGCAGTATTTT. It is translated as CSAEAGAGTDTQYF.

In nucleotides, the CDR3 is TGTGCCAGCAAGACCGGGATTGCAACTAATGAAAAACTGTTTTTT. The encoded protein is CASKTGIATNEKLFF. This rearrangement joins TRBV12-3 or TRBV12-4 to TRBJ1-4; D is undetermined. Trimming left V 7 bases short and J 0 bases short, with 12 bases between. The CDR3 runs to 15 residues.

This clonotype was picked up a small number of times. The V and J genes are TRBV20-1 and TRBJ2-7, with 7 bases aligning to TRBD2. The CDR3 spans 13 residues. Germline lookup yields CDR1 DFQATT and CDR2 SNEGSKA (reference sequence). The junction had 9 bases not matched to a gene; V was cut back by 3 bases and J by 7 bases. The CDR3 DNA sequence: TGCAGTGCTAGTGCGGGGGTTCCCCTGGAGCAGTACTTC. Residues: CSASAGVPLEQYF.